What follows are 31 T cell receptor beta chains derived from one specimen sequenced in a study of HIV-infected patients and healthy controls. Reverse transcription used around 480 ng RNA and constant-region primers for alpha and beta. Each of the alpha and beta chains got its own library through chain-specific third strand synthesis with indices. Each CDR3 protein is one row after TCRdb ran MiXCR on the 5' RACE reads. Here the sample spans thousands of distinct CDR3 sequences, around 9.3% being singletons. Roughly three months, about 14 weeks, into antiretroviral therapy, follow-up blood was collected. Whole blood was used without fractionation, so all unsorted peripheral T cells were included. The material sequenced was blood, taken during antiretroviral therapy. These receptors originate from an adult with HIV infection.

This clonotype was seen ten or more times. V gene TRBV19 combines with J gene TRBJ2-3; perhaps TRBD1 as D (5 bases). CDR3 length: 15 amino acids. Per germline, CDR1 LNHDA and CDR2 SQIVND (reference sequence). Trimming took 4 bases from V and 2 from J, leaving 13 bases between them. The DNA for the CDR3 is TGTGCCAGTAGTACAACCACAGGCTACACAGATACGCAGTATTTT. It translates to CASSTTTGYTDTQYF.

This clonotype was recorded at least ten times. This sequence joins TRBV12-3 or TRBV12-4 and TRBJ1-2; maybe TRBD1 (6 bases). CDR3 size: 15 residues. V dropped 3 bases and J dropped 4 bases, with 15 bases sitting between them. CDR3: CASSLQGSGTYGYTF. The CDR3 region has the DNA TGTGCCAGCAGTTTGCAGGGGTCGGGGACCTATGGCTACACCTTC.

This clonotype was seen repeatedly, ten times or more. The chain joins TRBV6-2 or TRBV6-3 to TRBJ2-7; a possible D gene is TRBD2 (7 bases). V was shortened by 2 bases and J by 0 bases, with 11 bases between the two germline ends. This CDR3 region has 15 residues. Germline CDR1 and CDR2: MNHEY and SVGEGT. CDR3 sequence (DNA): TGTGCCAGCAGTTACGCGGGGGCCCTCTCCTACGAGCAGTACGTC. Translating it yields CASSYAGALSYEQYV.

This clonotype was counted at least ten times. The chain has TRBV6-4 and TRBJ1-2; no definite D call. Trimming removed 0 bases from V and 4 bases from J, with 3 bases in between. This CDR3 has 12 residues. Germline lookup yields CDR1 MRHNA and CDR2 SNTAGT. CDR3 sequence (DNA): TGTGCCAGCAGTGACTCGACCTATGGCTACACCTTC. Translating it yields CASSDSTYGYTF.

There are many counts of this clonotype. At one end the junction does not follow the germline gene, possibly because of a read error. The CDR3 DNA sequence: TGCGCCAGCAGCGGGGGGGCCTGGAACGCTGAAGCTTTCTTT. Its protein is CASSGGAWNAEAFF. This chain connects TRBV5-1 to TRBJ1-1, with TRBD1 as a possible D gene (6 bases). This CDR3 spans 14 amino acids. The germline gives CDR1 SGHRS, CDR2 YFSETQ.

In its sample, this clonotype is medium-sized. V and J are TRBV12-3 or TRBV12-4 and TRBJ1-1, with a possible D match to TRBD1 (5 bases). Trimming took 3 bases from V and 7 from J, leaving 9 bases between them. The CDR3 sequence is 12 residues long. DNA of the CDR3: TGTGCCAGCAGTTTGACAGCTATTGAAGCTTTCTTT. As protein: CASSLTAIEAFF.

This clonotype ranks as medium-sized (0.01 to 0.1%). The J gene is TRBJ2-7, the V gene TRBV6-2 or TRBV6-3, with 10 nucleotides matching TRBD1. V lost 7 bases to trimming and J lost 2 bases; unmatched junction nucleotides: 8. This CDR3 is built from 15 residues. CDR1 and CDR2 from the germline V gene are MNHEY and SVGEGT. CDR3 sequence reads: CASTADRGLPYEQYV. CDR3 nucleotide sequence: TGTGCCAGCACCGCTGACAGGGGGCTTCCCTACGAGCAGTACGTC.

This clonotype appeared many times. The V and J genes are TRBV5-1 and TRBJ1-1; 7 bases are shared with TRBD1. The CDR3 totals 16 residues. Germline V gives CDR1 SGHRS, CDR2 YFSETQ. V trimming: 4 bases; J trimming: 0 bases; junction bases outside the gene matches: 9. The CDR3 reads CASSERQGFMNTEAFF. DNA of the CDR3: TGCGCCAGCAGCGAGAGACAGGGATTCATGAACACTGAAGCTTTCTTT.

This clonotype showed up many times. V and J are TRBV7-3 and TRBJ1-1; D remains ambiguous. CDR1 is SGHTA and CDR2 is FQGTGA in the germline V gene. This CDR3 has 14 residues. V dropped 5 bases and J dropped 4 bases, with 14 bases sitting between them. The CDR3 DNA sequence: TGTGCCAGCAGCCCTAAAGGAGGGAGCACTGAAGCTTTCTTT. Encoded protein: CASSPKGGSTEAFF.

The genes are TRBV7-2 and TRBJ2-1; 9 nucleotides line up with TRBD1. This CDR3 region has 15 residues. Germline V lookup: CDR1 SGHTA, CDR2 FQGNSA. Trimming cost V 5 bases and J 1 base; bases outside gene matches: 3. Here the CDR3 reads CASSRDRASYNEQFF. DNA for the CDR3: TGTGCCAGCAGCCGGGACAGGGCTTCCTACAATGAGCAGTTCTTC.

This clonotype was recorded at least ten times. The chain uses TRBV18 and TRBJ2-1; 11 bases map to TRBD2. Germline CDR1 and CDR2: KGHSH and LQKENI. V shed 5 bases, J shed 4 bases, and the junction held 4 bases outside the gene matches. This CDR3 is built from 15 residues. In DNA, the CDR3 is TGTGCCAGCTCAACTAGCGGGAGTGGGTACAATGAGCAGTTCTTC. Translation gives CASSTSGSGYNEQFF.

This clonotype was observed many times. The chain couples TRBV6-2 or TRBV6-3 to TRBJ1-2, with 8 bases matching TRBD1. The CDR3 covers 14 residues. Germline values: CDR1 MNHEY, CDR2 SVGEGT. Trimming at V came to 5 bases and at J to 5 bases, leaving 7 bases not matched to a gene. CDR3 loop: CASSKTGARYGYTF. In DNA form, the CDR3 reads TGTGCCAGCAGTAAGACAGGGGCGAGGTATGGCTACACCTTC.

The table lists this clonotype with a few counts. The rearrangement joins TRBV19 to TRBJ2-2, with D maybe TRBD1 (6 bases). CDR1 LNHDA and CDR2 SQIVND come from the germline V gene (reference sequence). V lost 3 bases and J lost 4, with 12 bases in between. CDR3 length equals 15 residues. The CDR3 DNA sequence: TGTGCCAGTAGTATGGTAGGGACAATCACCGGGGAGCTGTTTTTT. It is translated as CASSMVGTITGELFF.

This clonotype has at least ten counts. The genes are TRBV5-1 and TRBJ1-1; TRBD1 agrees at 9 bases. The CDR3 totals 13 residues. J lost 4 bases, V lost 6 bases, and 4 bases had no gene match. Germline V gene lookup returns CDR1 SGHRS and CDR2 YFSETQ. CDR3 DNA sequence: TGCGCCAGCATGCTGACAGGGGGCACTGAAGCTTTCTTT. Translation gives CASMLTGGTEAFF.

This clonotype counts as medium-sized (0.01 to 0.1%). The CDR3 protein is CASSEYGGVVGTGNTIYF. CDR3 bases: TGTGCCAGCAGTGAATACGGGGGGGTAGTCGGGACTGGAAACACCATATATTTT. V gene TRBV6-1 combines with J gene TRBJ1-3; maybe TRBD1 (5 bases). The CDR3 consists of 18 residues. Germline values: CDR1 MNHNS, CDR2 SASEGT. Trimming stripped 2 bases from V and 2 bases from J, with 19 bases between.

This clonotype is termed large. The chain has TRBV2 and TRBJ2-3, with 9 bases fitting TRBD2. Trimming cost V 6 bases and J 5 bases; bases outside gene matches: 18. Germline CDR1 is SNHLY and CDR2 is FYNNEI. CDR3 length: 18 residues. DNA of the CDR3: TGTGCCAGCAGCGAAAGAGCTAGCGGGGTCCCGCTTGGAGATACGCAGTATTTT. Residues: CASSERASGVPLGDTQYF.

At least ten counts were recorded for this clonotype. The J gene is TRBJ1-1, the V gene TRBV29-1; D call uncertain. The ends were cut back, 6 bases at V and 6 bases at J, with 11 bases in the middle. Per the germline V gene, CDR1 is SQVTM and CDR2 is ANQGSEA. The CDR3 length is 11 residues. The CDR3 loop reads CSVRVRSEAFF. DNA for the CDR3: TGCAGCGTGCGGGTTCGCTCTGAAGCTTTCTTT. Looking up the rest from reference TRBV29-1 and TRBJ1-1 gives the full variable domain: SAVISQKPSRDICQRGTSLTIQCQVDSQVTMMFWYRQQPGQSLTLIATANQGSEATYESGFVIDKFPISRPNLTFSTLTVSNMSPEDSSIYLCSVRVRSEAFFGQGTRLTVV.

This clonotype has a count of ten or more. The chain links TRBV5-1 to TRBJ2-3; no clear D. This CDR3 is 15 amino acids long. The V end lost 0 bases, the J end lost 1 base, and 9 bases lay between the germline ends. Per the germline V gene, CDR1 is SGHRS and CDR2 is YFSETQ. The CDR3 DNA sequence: TGCGCCAGCAGCTTGGCACTAAAGGGCACAGATACGCAGTATTTT. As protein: CASSLALKGTDTQYF.

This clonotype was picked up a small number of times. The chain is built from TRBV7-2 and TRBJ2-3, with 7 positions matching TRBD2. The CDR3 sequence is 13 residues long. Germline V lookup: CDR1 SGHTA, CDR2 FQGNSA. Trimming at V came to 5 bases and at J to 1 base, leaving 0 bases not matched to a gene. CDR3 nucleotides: TGTGCCAGCAGCCGGGGGGGCACAGATACGCAGTATTTT. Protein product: CASSRGGTDTQYF.

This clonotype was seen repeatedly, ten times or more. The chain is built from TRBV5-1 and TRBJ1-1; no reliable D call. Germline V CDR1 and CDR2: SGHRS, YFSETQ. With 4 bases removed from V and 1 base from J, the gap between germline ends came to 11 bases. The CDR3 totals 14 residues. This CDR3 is CASSPSSANTEAFF. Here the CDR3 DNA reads TGCGCCAGCAGCCCTAGCTCGGCGAACACTGAAGCTTTCTTT.

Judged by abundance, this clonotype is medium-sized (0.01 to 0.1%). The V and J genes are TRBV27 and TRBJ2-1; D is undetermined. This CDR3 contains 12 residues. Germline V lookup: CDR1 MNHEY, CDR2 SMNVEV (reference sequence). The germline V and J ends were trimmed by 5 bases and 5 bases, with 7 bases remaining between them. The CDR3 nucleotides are TGTGCCAGCAGTGGTCGGCACAATGAGCAGTTCTTC. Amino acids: CASSGRHNEQFF.

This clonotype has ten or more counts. Here the CDR3 reads CASSSDRVAYGYTF. The DNA of the CDR3 is TGCGCCAGCAGCTCGGACAGGGTTGCCTATGGCTACACCTTC. V and J are TRBV5-1 and TRBJ1-2, with 8 bases identical to TRBD1. Germline V gives CDR1 SGHRS, CDR2 YFSETQ. V was pared by 3 bases and J by 4 bases, with 5 bases of the junction left unmatched. CDR3 size: 14 residues.

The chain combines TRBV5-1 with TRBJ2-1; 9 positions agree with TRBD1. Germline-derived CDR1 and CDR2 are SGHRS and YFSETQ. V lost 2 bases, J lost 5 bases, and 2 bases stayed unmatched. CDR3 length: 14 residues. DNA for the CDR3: TGCGCCAGCAGCTTTCGGACAGGGGACAATGAGCAGTTCTTC. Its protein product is CASSFRTGDNEQFF. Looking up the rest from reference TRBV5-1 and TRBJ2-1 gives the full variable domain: KAGVTQTPRYLIKTRGQQVTLSCSPISGHRSVSWYQQTPGQGLQFLFEYFSETQRNKGNFPGRFSGRQFSNSRSEMNVSTLELGDSALYLCASSFRTGDNEQFFGPGTRLTVL.

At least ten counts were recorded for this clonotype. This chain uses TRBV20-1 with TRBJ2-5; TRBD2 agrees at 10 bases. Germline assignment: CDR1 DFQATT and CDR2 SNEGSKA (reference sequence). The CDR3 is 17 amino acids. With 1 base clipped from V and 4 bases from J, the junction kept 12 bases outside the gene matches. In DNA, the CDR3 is TGCAGTGCTAGAGTTTTTCTAGCGGGGGACGCGCTAGAGACCCAGTACTTC. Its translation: CSARVFLAGDALETQYF.

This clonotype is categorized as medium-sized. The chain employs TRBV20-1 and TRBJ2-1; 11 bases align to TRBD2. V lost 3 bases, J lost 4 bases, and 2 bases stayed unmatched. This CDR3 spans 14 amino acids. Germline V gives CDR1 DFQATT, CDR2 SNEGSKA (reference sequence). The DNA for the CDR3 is TGCAGTGCTAGTGCTAGCGGGAGGTACAATGAGCAGTTCTTC. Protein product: CSASASGRYNEQFF.

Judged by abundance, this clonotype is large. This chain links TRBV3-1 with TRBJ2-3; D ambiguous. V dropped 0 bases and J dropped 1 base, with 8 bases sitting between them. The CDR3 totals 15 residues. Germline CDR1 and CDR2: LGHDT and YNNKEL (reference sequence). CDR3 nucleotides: TGTGCCAGCAGCCAAGATGAAGGTCGCACAGATACGCAGTATTTT. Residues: CASSQDEGRTDTQYF.

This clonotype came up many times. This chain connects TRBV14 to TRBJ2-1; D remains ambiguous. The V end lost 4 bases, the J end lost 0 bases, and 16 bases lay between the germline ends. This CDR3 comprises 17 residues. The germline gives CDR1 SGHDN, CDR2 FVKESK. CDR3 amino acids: CASSLYPDPVSYNEQFF. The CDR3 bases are TGTGCCAGCAGCCTTTATCCGGACCCTGTCTCCTACAATGAGCAGTTCTTC.

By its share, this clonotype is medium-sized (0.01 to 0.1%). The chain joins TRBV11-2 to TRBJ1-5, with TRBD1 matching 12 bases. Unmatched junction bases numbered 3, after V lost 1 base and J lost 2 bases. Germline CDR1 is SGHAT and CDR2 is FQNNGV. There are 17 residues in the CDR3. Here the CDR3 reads CASSLGDRGLGNQPQHF. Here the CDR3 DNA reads TGTGCCAGCAGCTTAGGGGACAGGGGGCTTGGCAATCAGCCCCAGCATTTT. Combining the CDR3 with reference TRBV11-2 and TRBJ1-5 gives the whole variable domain EAGVAQSPRYKIIEKRQSVAFWCNPISGHATLYWYQQILGQGPKLLIQFQNNGVVDDSQLPKDRFSAERLKGVDSTLKIQPAKLEDSAVYLCASSLGDRGLGNQPQHFGDGTRLSIL.

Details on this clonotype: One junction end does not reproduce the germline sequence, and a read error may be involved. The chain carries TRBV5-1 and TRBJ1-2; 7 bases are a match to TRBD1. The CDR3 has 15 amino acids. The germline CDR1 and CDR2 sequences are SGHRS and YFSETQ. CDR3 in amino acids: CDSSLEYSGGYGYTF. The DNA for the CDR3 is TGCGACAGCAGCTTGGAATACTCAGGGGGCTATGGCTACACCTTC.

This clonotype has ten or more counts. CDR3 sequence (DNA): TGTGCCAGCGTGCTAGCGGGGGGCACAGATACGCAGTATTTT. Translating it yields CASVLAGGTDTQYF. The J gene is TRBJ2-3, the V gene TRBV2, with 10 bases fitting TRBD2. The CDR3 contains 14 residues. V dropped 8 bases and J dropped 1; count of bases not matched to a gene: 3. Germline V gene sequence: CDR1 SNHLY, CDR2 FYNNEI.

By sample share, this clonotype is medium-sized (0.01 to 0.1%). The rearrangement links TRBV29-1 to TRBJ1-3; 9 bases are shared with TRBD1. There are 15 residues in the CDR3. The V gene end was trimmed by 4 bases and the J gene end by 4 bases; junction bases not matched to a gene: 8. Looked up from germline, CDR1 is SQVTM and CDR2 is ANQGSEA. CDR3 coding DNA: TGCAGCGTTGTGCTGGACAGGGGTTGGGGAAACACCATATATTTT. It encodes CSVVLDRGWGNTIYF.